A selection of T cell receptor beta chains follows, all from one sample in a study of T-cell memory formation after mild COVID-19. One entry per CDR3 protein, called by TCRdb with MiXCR from the 5' RACE reads. The repertoire includes fewer than 200,000 distinct CDR3 sequences, 20% to 25% of them detected once, and 20% to 25% sits in the top ten. Sequences were obtained from PBMCs or a T cell subset sorted from them (not recorded which). The receptor set was obtained from an adult woman who had mild COVID-19 (a few samples of this study predate the infection). Cell type and time point are not known. The CDR3 runs from the conserved cysteine through the conserved F or W. Fields, in order: D gene, J gene, V gene, CDR3 protein. The D gene is left open where the match is weak.

D gene: -; J gene: TRBJ2-1; V gene: TRBV5-1; CDR3 protein: CASTDEAEHEQFF
D gene: TRBD1; J gene: TRBJ2-7; V gene: TRBV6-4; CDR3 protein: CASSRDRATSYEQYF
D gene: TRBD2; J gene: TRBJ2-2; V gene: TRBV7-9; CDR3 protein: CASSLGIPSGLNTGELFF
D gene: -; J gene: TRBJ1-2; V gene: TRBV12-3/TRBV12-4; CDR3 protein: CASSLAPTGNYGYTF
D gene: TRBD1; J gene: TRBJ1-6; V gene: TRBV3-1; CDR3 protein: CASSQDRAPLHF
D gene: -; J gene: TRBJ1-6; V gene: TRBV7-9; CDR3 protein: CASSLGVSPLHF
D gene: TRBD2; J gene: TRBJ2-1; V gene: TRBV20-1; CDR3 protein: CSARIQGSGGPWDEQFF
D gene: -; J gene: TRBJ1-1; V gene: TRBV24-1; CDR3 protein: CATSDRVGTEAFF
D gene: -; J gene: TRBJ1-5; V gene: TRBV7-9; CDR3 protein: CASSLDNNQPQHF
D gene: -; J gene: TRBJ2-7; V gene: TRBV6-5; CDR3 protein: CASSYAPGIGNEQYF
D gene: -; J gene: TRBJ2-7; V gene: TRBV4-3; CDR3 protein: CASSQDAGPYEQYF
D gene: -; J gene: TRBJ1-5; V gene: TRBV19; CDR3 protein: CASSFSLNQPQHF
D gene: -; J gene: TRBJ1-3; V gene: TRBV15; CDR3 protein: CATSRDLAVASGNTIYF
D gene: -; J gene: TRBJ1-1; V gene: TRBV7-9; CDR3 protein: CAREQGPNTEAFF
D gene: -; J gene: TRBJ1-1; V gene: TRBV2; CDR3 protein: CASSEPGGINTEAFF
D gene: TRBD2; J gene: TRBJ2-2; V gene: TRBV29-1; CDR3 protein: CSVVGERESTGELFF
D gene: TRBD1; J gene: TRBJ1-2; V gene: TRBV7-6; CDR3 protein: CASSSSDRGRNYGYTF
D gene: TRBD2; J gene: TRBJ2-5; V gene: TRBV20-1; CDR3 protein: CSARPPREQETQYF
D gene: -; J gene: TRBJ2-2; V gene: TRBV3-1; CDR3 protein: CASSQVGGRVGPGELFF
D gene: TRBD1; J gene: TRBJ1-1; V gene: TRBV4-3; CDR3 protein: CASSQDLEGRGLNTEAFF
D gene: TRBD1; J gene: TRBJ1-6; V gene: TRBV7-9; CDR3 protein: CASSLVGQGNSPLHF
D gene: -; J gene: TRBJ2-3; V gene: TRBV9; CDR3 protein: CASSPGGSASYTDTQYF
D gene: -; J gene: TRBJ2-2; V gene: TRBV6-2/TRBV6-3; CDR3 protein: CASSRSGNTGELFF
D gene: -; J gene: TRBJ2-7; V gene: TRBV5-1; CDR3 protein: CASSLSKQRRSDEQYF
D gene: -; J gene: TRBJ2-1; V gene: TRBV4-1; CDR3 protein: CASSQGEQQFF
D gene: TRBD1; J gene: TRBJ2-1; V gene: TRBV15; CDR3 protein: CATGQGVSNEQFF
D gene: -; J gene: TRBJ1-1; V gene: TRBV5-1; CDR3 protein: CASSPSFGGNTEAFF
D gene: -; J gene: TRBJ2-1; V gene: TRBV27; CDR3 protein: CASSSTGHQFF
D gene: -; J gene: TRBJ2-3; V gene: TRBV9; CDR3 protein: CASSVGQGGGDTQYF
D gene: -; J gene: TRBJ2-7; V gene: TRBV6-1; CDR3 protein: CASSDVVVWTYEQYF
D gene: TRBD2; J gene: TRBJ2-7; V gene: TRBV20-1; CDR3 protein: CSASREGLLNEQYF
D gene: -; J gene: TRBJ2-5; V gene: TRBV7-9; CDR3 protein: CASSPMTQRETQYF
D gene: TRBD2; J gene: TRBJ2-2; V gene: TRBV5-1; CDR3 protein: CASSLGTSGLNTGELFF
D gene: TRBD1; J gene: TRBJ1-1; V gene: TRBV4-1; CDR3 protein: CASSPGGYGEAFF
D gene: -; J gene: TRBJ1-1; V gene: TRBV24-1; CDR3 protein: CATSTAGTEAFF
D gene: -; J gene: TRBJ1-1; V gene: TRBV5-1; CDR3 protein: CASSLAEGRTEAFF
D gene: -; J gene: TRBJ2-2; V gene: TRBV24-1; CDR3 protein: CATSILGTTGELFF
D gene: TRBD2; J gene: TRBJ2-3; V gene: TRBV12-3/TRBV12-4; CDR3 protein: CASSFSGTSGNQIQYF
D gene: -; J gene: TRBJ2-3; V gene: TRBV30; CDR3 protein: CAWSVLGGGGPDTQYF
D gene: TRBD1; J gene: TRBJ1-5; V gene: TRBV10-3; CDR3 protein: CAISEDRAGQPQHF
D gene: -; J gene: TRBJ2-1; V gene: TRBV4-1; CDR3 protein: CASSQAENSYNEQFF
D gene: -; J gene: TRBJ2-1; V gene: TRBV5-1; CDR3 protein: CASSPSGGSVSGEQFF
D gene: -; J gene: TRBJ2-2; V gene: TRBV9; CDR3 protein: CASSHPRDSGTGELFF
D gene: TRBD2; J gene: TRBJ2-3; V gene: TRBV20-1; CDR3 protein: CSAGRSGESTDTQYF